Listed below are T cell receptor beta chains from one sample, sequenced in a study of neurological immune-mediated disorders. One entry per CDR3 protein results from TCRdb running MiXCR on the 5' RACE reads. The sample has about 60,000 distinct CDR3 sequences; roughly 4% are singletons. Material: PBMCs. Receptors were obtained from a man under 40 with multiple sclerosis. The CDR3 runs from the conserved cysteine through the conserved F or W. The D gene is left open where the match is weak. A clone size is listed for some rows: how often the clone was seen (once, few, many), or a class if it is expanded.

size	V	J	D	CDR3	DNA
many	TRBV21-1	TRBJ2-5	.	CASSKSGLAGDQETQYF	TGTGCCAGCAGCAAAAGCGGACTAGCGGGAGACCAAGAGACCCAGTACTTC
many	TRBV5-1	TRBJ2-2	.	CASRLIQGSSGELFF	TGCGCCAGCCGACTCATACAGGGATCGAGCGGGGAGCTGTTTTTT
many	TRBV5-1	TRBJ2-6	.	CASSLTEAGANVLTF	TGCGCCAGCAGCTTGACTGAGGCTGGGGCCAACGTCCTGACTTTC
many	TRBV7-2	TRBJ2-7	.	CASAGTSYEQYF	TGTGCCAGCGCCGGCACGTCCTACGAGCAGTACTTC
many	TRBV3-1	TRBJ2-2	.	CASSQVPTGELFF	TGTGCCAGCAGCCAAGTACCTACTGGGGAGCTGTTTTTT
many	TRBV10-3	TRBJ1-6	.	CAISESDSGLSNSPLHF	TGTGCCATCAGTGAATCGGACAGCGGTCTAAGTAATTCACCCCTCCACTTT
many	TRBV6-5	TRBJ1-1	.	CATLEGPRNTEAFF	TGTGCCACCCTCGAAGGACCCCGGAACACTGAAGCTTTCTTT
many	TRBV12-3/TRBV12-4	TRBJ2-7	.	CASSFGSSYEQYF	TGTGCCAGCAGTTTTGGGAGCTCCTACGAGCAGTACTTC
many	TRBV27	TRBJ2-1	TRBD2	CASSISRGGSYNEQFF	TGTGCCAGCAGCATTAGTCGGGGGGGCTCCTACAATGAGCAGTTCTTC
many	TRBV5-5	TRBJ2-1	TRBD1	CASSPGQGPLGNEQFF	TGTGCCAGCAGCCCGGGACAGGGCCCCCTGGGCAATGAGCAGTTCTTC
many	TRBV29-1	TRBJ2-1	.	CSVRGGYYNEQFF	TGCAGCGTAAGGGGGGGATACTACAATGAGCAGTTCTTC
many	TRBV5-1	TRBJ2-1	TRBD2	CASSSSGGWSYNEQFF	TGCGCCAGCAGCAGTAGCGGGGGATGGTCCTACAATGAGCAGTTCTTC
many	TRBV20-1	TRBJ1-5	TRBD1	CSAVQGDQPQHF	TGCAGTGCTGTACAGGGGGATCAGCCCCAGCATTTT
many	TRBV20-1	TRBJ2-5	.	CSAFEFRPETQYF	TGCAGTGCTTTCGAATTCCGGCCGGAGACCCAGTACTTC
.	TRBV7-6	TRBJ2-2	.	CASSLVGGRDTGELFF	TGTGCCAGCAGCTTAGTGGGGGGGCGCGACACCGGGGAGCTGTTTTTT
.	TRBV4-1	TRBJ1-1	.	CARRPAEAFF	TGCGCCAGAAGGCCAGCTGAAGCTTTCTTT
many	TRBV20-1	TRBJ1-2	.	CSATQGNGYTF	TGCAGTGCTACCCAGGGTAATGGCTACACCTTC
many	TRBV5-1	TRBJ2-7	.	CASSLAGDGYEQYF	TGCGCCAGCAGCTTGGCAGGGGATGGCTACGAGCAGTACTTC
many	TRBV5-1	TRBJ1-4	TRBD1	CASNAGGENEKLFF	TGCGCCAGCAACGCAGGGGGCGAAAATGAAAAACTGTTTTTT
many	TRBV12-3/TRBV12-4	TRBJ1-1	.	CASSLKVNTEAFF	TGTGCCAGCAGCCTCAAGGTGAACACTGAAGCTTTCTTT
many	TRBV20-1	TRBJ2-3	TRBD2	CSASVAGARGAQYF	TGCAGTGCTAGTGTAGCGGGGGCGCGAGGTGCGCAGTATTTT
many	TRBV7-9	TRBJ2-3	.	CASSLALGQTDTQYF	TGTGCCAGCAGCTTAGCTTTGGGTCAGACAGATACGCAGTATTTT
many	TRBV24-1	TRBJ2-3	.	CATSGRGDTQYF	TGTGCCACCAGCGGGAGAGGGGATACGCAGTATTTT
many	TRBV3-1	TRBJ2-7	.	CASSQFLDSSYEQYF	TGTGCCAGCAGCCAATTCCTAGATAGCTCCTACGAGCAGTACTTC
.	TRBV7-6	TRBJ2-7	.	CASSLRGVDYEQYF	TGTGCCAGCAGCTTAAGAGGGGTAGACTACGAGCAGTACTTC
many	TRBV28	TRBJ2-4	.	CASSTVIGLAKNIQYF	TGTGCCAGCAGCACCGTAATAGGACTAGCCAAAAACATTCAGTACTTC
many	TRBV15	TRBJ2-5	.	CATASRVPETQYF	TGTGCCACTGCATCTCGGGTGCCAGAGACCCAGTACTTC
many	TRBV7-6	TRBJ2-7	.	CASSLAEGNEQYF	TGTGCCAGCAGCTTAGCGGAGGGTAACGAGCAGTACTTC